This T cell receptor (beta chain) was documented in a study of naive and memory T cell subsets. Findings of the study overall: Clonotypes here are unpaired alpha or beta chain sequences.

An equimolar mix of two oligonucleotides served as the beta constant-region primer for TRBC1 and TRBC2. Ligated cDNA was amplified by four rounds of PCR with nested alpha and beta constant-region primers and SP2. Each CDR3 protein gets one entry after TCRdb re-called the UMI-ligation and nested PCR reads with MiXCR. The data hold tens of thousands of distinct CDR3 sequences, with roughly 9.3% observed a single time. In the case of this clonotype: The antigen is undetermined.

Germline V gene lookup returns CDR1 SNHLY and CDR2 FYNNEI. There are 17 residues in the CDR3. V was shortened by 3 bases and J by 3 bases, with 17 bases between the two germline ends. The receptor comes from a human donor in good health. Sequenced: naive CD8+ T cells from blood. The V and J genes are TRBV2 and TRBJ2-2; D is perhaps TRBD1 (7 bases). The CDR3 here is CASSDWRGRIDTGELFF. The CDR3 DNA reads as TGTGCCAGCAGTGATTGGAGGGGGCGTATTGACACCGGGGAGCTGTTTTTT.